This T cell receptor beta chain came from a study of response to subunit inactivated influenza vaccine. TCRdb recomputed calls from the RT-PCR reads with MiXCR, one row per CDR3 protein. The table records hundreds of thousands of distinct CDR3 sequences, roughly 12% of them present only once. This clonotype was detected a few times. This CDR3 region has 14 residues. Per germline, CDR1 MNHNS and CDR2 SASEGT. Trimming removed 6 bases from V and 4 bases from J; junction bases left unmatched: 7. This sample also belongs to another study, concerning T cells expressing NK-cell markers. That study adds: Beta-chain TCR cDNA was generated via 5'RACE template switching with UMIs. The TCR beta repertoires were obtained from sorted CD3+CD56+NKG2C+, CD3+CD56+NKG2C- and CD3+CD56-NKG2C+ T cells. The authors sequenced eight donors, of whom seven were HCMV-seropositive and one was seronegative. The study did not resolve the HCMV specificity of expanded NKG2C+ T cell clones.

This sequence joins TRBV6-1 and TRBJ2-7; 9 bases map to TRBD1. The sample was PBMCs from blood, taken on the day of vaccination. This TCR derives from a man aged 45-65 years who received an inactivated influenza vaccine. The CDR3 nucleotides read TGTGCCAGCAGACGTCCCGGGACAGGGTACGAGCAGTACTTC. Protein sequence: CASRRPGTGYEQYF.